A single T cell receptor beta chain is shown here with its context. This specimen comes from a study of blood T cell repertoires in COVID-19. For the study at large: COVID-19 samples from acute and convalescent phases originated in the United States, Italy and Spain. Sample material is recorded as cDNA or gDNA derived from T cells, B-cell-depleted T cells, or PBMCs.

Here immunoSEQ multiplex PCR was the method, and the copy in TCRdb shows in-frame clones only, minus some. The sample holds 150,000 to 200,000 clones, approximately 91% seen once. Seattle patients were enrolled while actively infected and followed longitudinally. V was pared by 5 bases and J by 4 bases, with 17 bases of the junction left unmatched. The CDR3 totals 17 residues. Germline CDR1 GTSNPN, CDR2 SVGIG (reference sequence). This receptor was obtained from a man between 18 and 35 years old with COVID-19, enrolled during active disease. This chain links TRBV30 with TRBJ1-3, with 7 positions matching TRBD1. Specimen: peripheral blood. Here the CDR3 DNA reads TGTGCCTGGGATTTATACAGGGGTAAACTTTCCGGAAACACCATATATTTT. Its protein product is CAWDLYRGKLSGNTIYF.